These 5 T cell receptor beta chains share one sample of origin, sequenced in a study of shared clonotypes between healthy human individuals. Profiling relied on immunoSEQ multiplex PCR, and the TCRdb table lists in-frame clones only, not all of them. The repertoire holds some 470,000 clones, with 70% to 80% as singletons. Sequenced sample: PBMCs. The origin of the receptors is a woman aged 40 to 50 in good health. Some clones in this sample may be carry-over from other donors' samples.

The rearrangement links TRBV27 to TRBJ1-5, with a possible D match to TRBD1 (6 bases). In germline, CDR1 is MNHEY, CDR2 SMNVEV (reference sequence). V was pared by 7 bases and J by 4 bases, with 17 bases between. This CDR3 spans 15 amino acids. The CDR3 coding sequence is TGTGCCAGCACTTGGACGGGAGGGGGGAATCAGCCCCAGCATTTT. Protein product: CASTWTGGGNQPQHF.

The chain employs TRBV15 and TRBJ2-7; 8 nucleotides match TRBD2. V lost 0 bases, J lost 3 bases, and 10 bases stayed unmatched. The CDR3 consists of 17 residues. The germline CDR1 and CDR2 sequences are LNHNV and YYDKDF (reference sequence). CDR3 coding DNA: TGTGCCACCAGCAGAGATCGGGCTAGCGGGTTGAACTACGAGCAGTACTTC. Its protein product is CATSRDRASGLNYEQYF. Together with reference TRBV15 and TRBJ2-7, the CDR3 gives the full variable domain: DAMVIQNPRYQVTQFGKPVTLSCSQTLNHNVMYWYQQKSSQAPKLLFHYYDKDFNNEADTPDNFQSRRPNTSFCFLDIRSPGLGDTAMYLCATSRDRASGLNYEQYFGPGTRLTVT.

The CDR3 DNA is TGTGCCAGCAGCGTTAGGGACTTCGCGGAGACCCAGTACTTC. Its translation is CASSVRDFAETQYF. The chain carries TRBV9 and TRBJ2-5; D may be TRBD2 (6 bases). The V end was cut by 2 bases, the J end by 5 bases, with 13 bases between. Germline lookup yields CDR1 SGDLS and CDR2 YYNGEE. This CDR3 contains 14 residues.

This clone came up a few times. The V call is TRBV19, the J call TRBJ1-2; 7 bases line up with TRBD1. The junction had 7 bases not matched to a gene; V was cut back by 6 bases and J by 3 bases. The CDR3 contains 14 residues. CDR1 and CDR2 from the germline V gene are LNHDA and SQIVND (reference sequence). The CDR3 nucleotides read TGTGCCAGTAGCTTGGACAGGAGAGACTATGGCTACACCTTC. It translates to CASSLDRRDYGYTF.

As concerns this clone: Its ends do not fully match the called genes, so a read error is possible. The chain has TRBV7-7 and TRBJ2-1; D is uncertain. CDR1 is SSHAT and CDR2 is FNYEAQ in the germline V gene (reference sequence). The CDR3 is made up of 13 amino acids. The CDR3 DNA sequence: TGTGCTAGCAGCTTATCACAACTCAATGAGCAGTTCTTC. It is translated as CASSLSQLNEQFF.